This TCR beta chain is from a study of human thymus T cells (dated by TCRdb to the early 2020s). Background on the whole study: The study described the TCR alpha and beta repertoires in under ten infant thymus samples and a few matching peripheral blood samples. The cohort included 5 or 6 male and two female infants, with donor ages spanning 7 to 244 days. General conclusions and limits of the study: The related research found that thymic TCR repertoires overlapped highly between unrelated individuals. V and J gene segment usage appeared biased in both thymic and peripheral blood repertoires. On average, thymus samples gave around 810,000 unique TCRB clonotypes, whereas blood samples gave roughly 86,000.

Thymus tissue was obtained as surgical resects removed during corrective cardiac surgery. In Finland, the donors were immunologically healthy infants who were having open corrective cardiac surgery for congenital heart defects. Thymocytes were freed from the tissue by mechanical means and kept at -70 degrees C as pellets of roughly 9-34 million cells. A QIAsymphony instrument was used to extract genomic DNA from frozen cell pellets. Taken from the germline V gene, the CDR1 and CDR2 loops are SGDLS and YYNGEE. The junction shows trimming of 4 bases on V and 4 bases on J, plus 12 bases between the germline ends. The CDR3 goes from the cysteine to the phenylalanine over 15 residues. Only the CDR3 portion is preserved as DNA: 45 bases, with reading frame beginning at the first base. The immunoSEQ multiplex PCR assay was used to amplify the TCRB and TCRAD loci from a standardized amount of quality-controlled genomic DNA. The V(D)J region was spanned by amplicons of a length sufficient to cover the CDR3 and to identify V and J genes. The commercial immunoSEQ service was used to sequence amplicons on an Illumina platform. The study's processing was this. Primer bias and sequencing errors were corrected as previously described, and TCRAD and TCRB were defined on the basis of the IMGT database. Analysis of the repertoires was done with immunoSEQ Analyzer 3.0 and VDJTools and included basic statistics, V/J segment usage, diversity estimates, rarefaction and pairwise overlap. To estimate diversity, the Chao1, ChaoE, Efron-Thisted, Shannon and inverse Simpson indices were applied, and diversity was also estimated on datasets down-sampled to the smallest sample. For repertoire overlap, CDR3 nucleotide sequence, V gene and J gene had to match strictly, and clustering was done by Jaccard-based multidimensional scaling. The source is immuneACCESS, and TCRdb retained only in-frame sequences with V and J called. Part of the clones is not carried over; for the studies checked, unresolved V genes explain less than half of this, and the remainder is unexplained. That table supplies the V and J calls and clone size; D and trimming were determined from the DNA. The sample table contains approximately 70,000 clones; only one count was recorded for roughly 95% of them. The ten largest clones add up to about 0.03% of the sample.

As for this clone: Its antigen is still unknown. Base qualities were left out, and no much larger clone turns up one base away.

This sequence originates from a girl under two years old with a congenital heart defect but otherwise immunologically healthy. The chain is assembled from TRBV9 and TRBJ2-6, and perhaps TRBD2 as D gene, on 6 matching bases. Material for sequencing was thymus tissue. The DNA reads TGTGCCAGCAGCCCCGGGGGTATCGGGGCCAACGTCCTGACTTTC. Its amino acids are CASSPGGIGANVLTF.